This T cell receptor beta chain was captured by sequencing in a study of cytomegalovirus exposure and HLA in healthy donors. Whole-study results and caveats: The analysis excluded some indistinguishable V segments, including TRBV6-2 and TRBV6-3.

As regards this clone: Antigen: not known.

PCR employed 60 Vbeta and 13 Jbeta primers. Measured with immunoSEQ multiplex PCR; TCRdb has only the in-frame clones, and not every one. This table holds some 240,000 clones, approximately 82% found once. The CDR3 extends over 16 amino acids. V shed 4 bases, J shed 2 bases, and the junction held 4 bases outside the gene matches. Looked up from germline, CDR1 is SGHRS and CDR2 is YFSETQ. Sequencing was done on a sample of PBMCs. This clonotype originated in a male donor in good health and CMV-seronegative. The gene calls are TRBV5-1 and TRBJ2-3, with 13 positions matching TRBD2. The CDR3 here is CASSGGLAGDTDTQYF. Here the CDR3 DNA reads TGCGCCAGCAGCGGCGGACTAGCGGGAGACACAGATACGCAGTATTTT.